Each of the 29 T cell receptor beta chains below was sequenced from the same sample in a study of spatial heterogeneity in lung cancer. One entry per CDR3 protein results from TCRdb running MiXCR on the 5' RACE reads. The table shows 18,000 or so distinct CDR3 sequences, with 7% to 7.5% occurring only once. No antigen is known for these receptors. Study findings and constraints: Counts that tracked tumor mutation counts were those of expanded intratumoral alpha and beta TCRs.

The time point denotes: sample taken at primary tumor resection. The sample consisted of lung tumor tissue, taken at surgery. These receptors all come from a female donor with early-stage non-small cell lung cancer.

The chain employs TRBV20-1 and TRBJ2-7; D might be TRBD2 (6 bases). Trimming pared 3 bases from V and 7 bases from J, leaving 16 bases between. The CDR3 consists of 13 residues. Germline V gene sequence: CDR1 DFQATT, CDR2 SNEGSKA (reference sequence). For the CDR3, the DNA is TGCAGTGCTAGTACTTCGTCGGGGGATGAGCAGTACTTC. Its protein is CSASTSSGDEQYF.

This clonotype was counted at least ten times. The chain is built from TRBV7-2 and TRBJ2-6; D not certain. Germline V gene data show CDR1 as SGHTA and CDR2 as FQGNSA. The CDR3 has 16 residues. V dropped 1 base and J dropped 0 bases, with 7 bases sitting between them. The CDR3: CASSLETSSGANVLTF. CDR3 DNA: TGTGCCAGCAGCTTAGAGACGAGCTCTGGGGCCAACGTCCTGACTTTC.

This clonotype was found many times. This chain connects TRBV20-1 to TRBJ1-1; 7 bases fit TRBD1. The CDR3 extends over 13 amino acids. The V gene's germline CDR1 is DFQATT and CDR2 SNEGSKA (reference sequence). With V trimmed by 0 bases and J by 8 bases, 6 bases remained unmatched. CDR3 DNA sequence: TGCAGTGCTAGAGAGACAGGGTTGAGGGAAGCTTTCTTT. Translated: CSARETGLREAFF.

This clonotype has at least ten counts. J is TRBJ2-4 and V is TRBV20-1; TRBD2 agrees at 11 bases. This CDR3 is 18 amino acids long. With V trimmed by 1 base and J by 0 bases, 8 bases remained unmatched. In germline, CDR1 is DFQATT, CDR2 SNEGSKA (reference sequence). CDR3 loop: CSARAASGGQLAKNIQYF. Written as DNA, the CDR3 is TGCAGTGCTAGAGCGGCTAGCGGGGGGCAACTAGCCAAAAACATTCAGTACTTC.

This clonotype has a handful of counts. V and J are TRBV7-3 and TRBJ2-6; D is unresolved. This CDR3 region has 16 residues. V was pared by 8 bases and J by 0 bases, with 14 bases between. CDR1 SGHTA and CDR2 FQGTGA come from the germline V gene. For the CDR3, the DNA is TGTGCCAGCTCCAAAGGGCGGCCCTCTGGGGCCAACGTCCTGACTTTC. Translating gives CASSKGRPSGANVLTF. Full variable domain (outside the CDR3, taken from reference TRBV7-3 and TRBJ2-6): GAGVSQTPSNKVTEKGKYVELRCDPISGHTALYWYRQSLGQGPEFLIYFQGTGAADDSGLPNDRFFAVRPEGSVSTLKIQRTERGDSAVYLCASSKGRPSGANVLTFGAGSRLTVL.

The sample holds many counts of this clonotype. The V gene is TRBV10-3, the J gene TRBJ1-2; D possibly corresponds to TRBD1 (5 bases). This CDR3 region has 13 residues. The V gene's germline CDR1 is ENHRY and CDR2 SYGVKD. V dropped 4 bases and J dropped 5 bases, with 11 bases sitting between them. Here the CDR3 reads CAISGGVRYGYTF. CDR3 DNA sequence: TGTGCCATCAGTGGAGGGGTTCGGTATGGCTACACCTTC.

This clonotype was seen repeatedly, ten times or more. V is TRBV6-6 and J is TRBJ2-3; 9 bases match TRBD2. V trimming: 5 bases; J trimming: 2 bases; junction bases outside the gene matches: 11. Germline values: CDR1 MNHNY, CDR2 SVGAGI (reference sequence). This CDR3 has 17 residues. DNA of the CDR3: TGTGCCAGCAGTACGGGACTAGCTTCCCCCCACACAGATACGCAGTATTTT. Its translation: CASSTGLASPHTDTQYF.

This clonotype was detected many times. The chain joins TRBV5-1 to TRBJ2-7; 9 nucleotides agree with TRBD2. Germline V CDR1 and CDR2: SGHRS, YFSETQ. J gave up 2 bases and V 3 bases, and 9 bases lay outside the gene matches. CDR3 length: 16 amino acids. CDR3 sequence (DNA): TGCGCCAGCAGCTGGGGGCTAGCGGGGTCGGCCTACGAGCAGTACTTC. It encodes CASSWGLAGSAYEQYF.

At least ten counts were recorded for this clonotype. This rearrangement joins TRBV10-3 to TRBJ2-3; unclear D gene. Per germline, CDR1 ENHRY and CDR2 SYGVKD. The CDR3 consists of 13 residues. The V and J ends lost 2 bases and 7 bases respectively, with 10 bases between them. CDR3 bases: TGTGCCATCAGTGAGAGATATGAGTATACGCAGTATTTT. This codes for CAISERYEYTQYF.

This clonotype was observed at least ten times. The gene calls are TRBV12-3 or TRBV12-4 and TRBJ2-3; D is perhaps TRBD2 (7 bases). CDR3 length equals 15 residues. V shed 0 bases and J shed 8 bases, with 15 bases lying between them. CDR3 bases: TGTGCCAGCAGTTTAGCCGCGGGGGCTGGTGTTACGCAGTATTTT. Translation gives CASSLAAGAGVTQYF.

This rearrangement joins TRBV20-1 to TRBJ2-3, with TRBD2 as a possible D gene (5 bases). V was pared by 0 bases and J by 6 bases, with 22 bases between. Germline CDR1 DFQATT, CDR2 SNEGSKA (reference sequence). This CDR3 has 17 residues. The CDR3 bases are TGCAGTGCTAGAGACCCAACTAGTCCCTCGACCCCGGATACGCAGTATTTT. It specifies CSARDPTSPSTPDTQYF.

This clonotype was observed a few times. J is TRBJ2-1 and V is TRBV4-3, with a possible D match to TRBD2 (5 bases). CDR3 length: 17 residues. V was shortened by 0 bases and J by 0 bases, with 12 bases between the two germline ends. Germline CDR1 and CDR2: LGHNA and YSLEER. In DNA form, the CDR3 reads TGCGCCAGCAGCCAAGATCCCAGGAGGAACTCCTACAATGAGCAGTTCTTC. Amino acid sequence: CASSQDPRRNSYNEQFF.

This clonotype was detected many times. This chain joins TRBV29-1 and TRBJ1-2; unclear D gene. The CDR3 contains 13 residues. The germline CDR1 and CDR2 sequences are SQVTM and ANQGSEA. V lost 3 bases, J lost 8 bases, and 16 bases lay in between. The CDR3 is CSVDQPPRGGYTF. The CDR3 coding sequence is TGCAGCGTTGACCAACCCCCGAGAGGGGGCTACACCTTC.

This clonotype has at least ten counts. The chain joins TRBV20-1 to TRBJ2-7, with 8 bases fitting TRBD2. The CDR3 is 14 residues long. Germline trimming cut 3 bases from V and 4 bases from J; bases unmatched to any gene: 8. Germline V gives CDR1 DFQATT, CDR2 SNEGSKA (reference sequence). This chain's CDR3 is CSARRGAAPYEQYF. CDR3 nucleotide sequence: TGCAGTGCTAGGCGGGGGGCGGCCCCATACGAGCAGTACTTC.

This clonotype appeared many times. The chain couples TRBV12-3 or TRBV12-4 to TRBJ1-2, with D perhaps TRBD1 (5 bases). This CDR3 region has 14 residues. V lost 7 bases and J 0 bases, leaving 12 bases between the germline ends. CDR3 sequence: CASNTRGANYGYTF. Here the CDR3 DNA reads TGTGCCAGCAATACTCGGGGGGCTAACTATGGCTACACCTTC.

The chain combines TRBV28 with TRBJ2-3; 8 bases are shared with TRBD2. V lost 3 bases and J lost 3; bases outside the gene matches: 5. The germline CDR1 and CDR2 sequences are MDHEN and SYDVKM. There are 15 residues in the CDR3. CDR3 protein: CASSFPSGLTDTQYF. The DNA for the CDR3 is TGTGCCAGCAGTTTTCCTAGCGGGTTGACAGATACGCAGTATTTT.

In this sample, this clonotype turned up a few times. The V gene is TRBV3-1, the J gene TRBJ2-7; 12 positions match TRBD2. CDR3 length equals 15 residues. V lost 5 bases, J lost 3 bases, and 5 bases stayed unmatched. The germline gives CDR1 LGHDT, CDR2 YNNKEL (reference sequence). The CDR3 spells CASSNGLAGFYEQYF. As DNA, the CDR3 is TGTGCCAGCAGCAACGGACTAGCGGGGTTCTACGAGCAGTACTTC.

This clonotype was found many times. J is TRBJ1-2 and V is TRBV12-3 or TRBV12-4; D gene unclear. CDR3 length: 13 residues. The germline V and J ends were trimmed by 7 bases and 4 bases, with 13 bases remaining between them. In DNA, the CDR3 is TGTGCCAGCAACCTGGGGTGGAGCTATGGCTACACCTTC. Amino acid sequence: CASNLGWSYGYTF.

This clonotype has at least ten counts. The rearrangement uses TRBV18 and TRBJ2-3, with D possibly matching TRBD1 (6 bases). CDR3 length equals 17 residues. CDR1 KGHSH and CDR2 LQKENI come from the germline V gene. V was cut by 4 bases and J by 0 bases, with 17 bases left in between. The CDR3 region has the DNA TGTGCCAGCTCACTTTACAGGGTTCCCCATAGCACAGATACGCAGTATTTT. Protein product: CASSLYRVPHSTDTQYF.

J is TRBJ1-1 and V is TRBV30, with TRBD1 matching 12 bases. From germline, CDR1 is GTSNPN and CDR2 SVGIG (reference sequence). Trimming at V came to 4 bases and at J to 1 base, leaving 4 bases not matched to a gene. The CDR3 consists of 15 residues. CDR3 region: CAWIGTGGRNTEAFF. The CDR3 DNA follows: TGTGCCTGGATTGGGACAGGGGGCCGGAACACTGAAGCTTTCTTT.

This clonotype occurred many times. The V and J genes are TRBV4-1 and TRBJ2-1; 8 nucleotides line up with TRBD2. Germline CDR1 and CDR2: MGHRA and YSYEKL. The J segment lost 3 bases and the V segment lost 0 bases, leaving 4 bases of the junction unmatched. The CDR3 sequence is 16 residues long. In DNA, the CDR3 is TGCGCCAGCAGCCAAGAGGGGGCGGGGGGCTACAATGAGCAGTTCTTC. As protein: CASSQEGAGGYNEQFF.

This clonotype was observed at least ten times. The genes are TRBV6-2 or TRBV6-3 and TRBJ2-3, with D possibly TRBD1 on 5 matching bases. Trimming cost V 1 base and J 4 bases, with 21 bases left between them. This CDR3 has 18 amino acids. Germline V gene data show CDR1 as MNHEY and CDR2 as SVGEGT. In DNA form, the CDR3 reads TGTGCCAGCAGTTACTTGGGTCGGCAGGGAAGTATCCCAGATACGCAGTATTTT. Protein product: CASSYLGRQGSIPDTQYF.

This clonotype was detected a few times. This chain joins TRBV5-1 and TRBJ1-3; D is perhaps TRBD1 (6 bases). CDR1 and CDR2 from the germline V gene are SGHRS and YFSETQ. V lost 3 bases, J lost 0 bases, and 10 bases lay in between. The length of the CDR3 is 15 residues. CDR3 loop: CASSSETGSGNTIYF. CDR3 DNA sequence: TGCGCCAGCAGCTCCGAGACAGGCTCTGGAAACACCATATATTTT.

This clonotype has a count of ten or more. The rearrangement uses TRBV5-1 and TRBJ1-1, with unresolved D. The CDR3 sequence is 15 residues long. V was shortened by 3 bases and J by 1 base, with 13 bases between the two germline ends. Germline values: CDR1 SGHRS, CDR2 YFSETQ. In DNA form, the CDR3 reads TGCGCCAGCAGCTCACCCGGGGAAACGAACACTGAAGCTTTCTTT. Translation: CASSSPGETNTEAFF.

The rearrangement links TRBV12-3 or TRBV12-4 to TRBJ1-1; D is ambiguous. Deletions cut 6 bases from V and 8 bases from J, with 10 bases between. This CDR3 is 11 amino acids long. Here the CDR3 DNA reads TGTGCCAGCAGGACGACGGGGGAAGCTTTCTTT. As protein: CASRTTGEAFF.

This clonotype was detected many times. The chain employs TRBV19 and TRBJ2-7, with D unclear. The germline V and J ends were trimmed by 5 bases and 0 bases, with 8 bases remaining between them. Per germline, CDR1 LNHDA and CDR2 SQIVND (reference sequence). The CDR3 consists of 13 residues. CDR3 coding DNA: TGTGCCAGTAGTTTGCAGGTCTCCTACGAGCAGTACTTC. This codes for CASSLQVSYEQYF.

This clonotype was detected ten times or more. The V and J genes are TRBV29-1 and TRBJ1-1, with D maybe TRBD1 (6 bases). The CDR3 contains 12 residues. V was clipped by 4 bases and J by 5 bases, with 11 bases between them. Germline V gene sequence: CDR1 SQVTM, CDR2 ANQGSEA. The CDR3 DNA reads TGCAGCGTTGGGGGGGCGAATACTGAAGCTTTCTTT. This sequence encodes CSVGGANTEAFF.

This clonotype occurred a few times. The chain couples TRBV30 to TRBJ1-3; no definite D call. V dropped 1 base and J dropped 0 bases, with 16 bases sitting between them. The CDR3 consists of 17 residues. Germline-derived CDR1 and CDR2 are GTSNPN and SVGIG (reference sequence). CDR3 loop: CAWSDPKRGLSGNTIYF. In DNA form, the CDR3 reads TGTGCCTGGAGTGACCCCAAACGGGGTCTCTCTGGAAACACCATATATTTT.

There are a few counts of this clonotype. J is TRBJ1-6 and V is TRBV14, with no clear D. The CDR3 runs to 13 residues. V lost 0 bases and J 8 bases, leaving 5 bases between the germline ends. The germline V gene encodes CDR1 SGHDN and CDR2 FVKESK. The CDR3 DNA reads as TGTGCCAGCAGCCAAGATCTTGATTCACCCCTCCACTTT. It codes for CASSQDLDSPLHF.